In this sample, the clone carrying this T cell receptor (beta chain) turned up a few times. The sample is drawn from a study of cytomegalovirus exposure and HLA in healthy donors. The PCR made use of 60 Vbeta and 13 Jbeta primers. Libraries were prepared by immunoSEQ multiplex PCR; TCRdb keeps only in-frame clonotypes and omits some of them. The sample has 100,000 or so clones; roughly 13% are singletons. The CDR3 runs 15 residues. In germline, CDR1 is SGHDT, CDR2 YYEEEE. V gave up 6 bases and J gave up 0 bases; unmatched junction bases: 5. The chain couples TRBV5-6 to TRBJ2-1; 8 bases are a match to TRBD2. The source material was PBMCs. The clonotype originates from a man aged 35 to 55 in good health and CMV-seropositive. The CDR3, as DNA: TGTGCCAGCATAATGAGCGGGAGCTCCTACAATGAGCAGTTCTTC. Protein product: CASIMSGSSYNEQFF.